The T cell receptor (beta chain) described here comes from a study of OX40 agonist ivuxolimab in advanced cancers. Study-level information: Hepatocellular carcinoma, melanoma, renal cell or head and neck cancer occurred in dose-escalation patients. General observations from the study: The work left the antigen specificity of expanded peripheral T cells undetermined. Clonal expansion among partial responders at 0.1-3.0 mg/kg ranked near the lowest.

Clones were read by immunoSEQ multiplex PCR, and TCRdb kept only the in-frame ones, dropping some. The repertoire holds around 59,000 clones, with 89% as singletons. This CDR3 comprises 12 residues. Germline CDR1 reads ENHRY; CDR2 reads SYGVKD. Trimming removed 7 bases from V and 1 base from J, with 7 bases in between. Points on this clone: The antigen remains unidentified.

Source: CD4+ or CD8+ T cells sorted from blood, taken in a trial of the OX40 agonist ivuxolimab. This rearrangement joins TRBV10-3 to TRBJ1-1; no reliable D call. The sequence came from an adult with an advanced solid tumor such as melanoma, head and neck, liver or kidney cancer. The CDR3 region has the DNA TGTGCCATCAATGACCGGAACACTGAAGCTTTCTTT. It translates to CAINDRNTEAFF.